The present T cell receptor beta chain was sequenced within a study of blood T cell repertoires in COVID-19. Study background: The origin of the acute and convalescent COVID-19 samples was the United States, Italy and Spain. T cells, B-cell-depleted T cells, or PBMCs supplied cDNA or gDNA.

Data came from immunoSEQ multiplex PCR; TCRdb stores just in-frame clones and leaves some out. There are about 140,000 clones in the sample; roughly 88% occur only once, and about 9.4% lies in the top ten. CDR3 length: 11 amino acids. The V and J ends lost 5 bases and 11 bases respectively, with 15 bases between them. Germline-derived CDR1 and CDR2 are DFQATT and SNEGSKA (reference sequence). The J gene is TRBJ1-1, the V gene TRBV20-1, with D possibly matching TRBD1 (6 bases). This clonotype was obtained from a man aged 55 to 70 with active or convalescent COVID-19. The sequenced sample was peripheral blood. This chain's CDR3 is CSAYRVRDAFF. In DNA, the CDR3 is TGCAGTGCTTACAGGGTACGGGATGCTTTCTTT.